A selection of T cell receptor beta chains follows, all from one sample in a study of T cell changes during pregnancy in multiple sclerosis. The method was immunoSEQ multiplex PCR; TCRdb's version includes in-frame clones alone and lacks a portion of them. Here the sample spans under 150,000 clones, about 96% being singletons. Sequencing was performed on peripheral blood, taken after pregnancy. These receptors originate from a female donor with multiple sclerosis, enrolled in a pregnancy study. CDR3s include the opening cysteine and the closing phenylalanine or tryptophan. The order of the fields is V gene, D gene, J gene, clone size, CDR3 protein, CDR3 DNA. D genes are given only for firm matches. Rows give clone size only sometimes, using once, few, many, or a class for an expanded clone.

V: TRBV11-3; D: TRBD1; J: TRBJ2-3; size: -; CDR3: CASSLEDRGRGTRTDTQYF; DNA: TGTGCCAGCAGCTTAGAAGACAGGGGAAGGGGTACGCGAACAGATACGCAGTATTTT
V: TRBV19; D: -; J: TRBJ2-3; size: -; CDR3: CASSIVVSARPTDTQYF; DNA: TGTGCCAGTAGTATAGTGGTCAGCGCGAGACCCACAGATACGCAGTATTTT
V: TRBV19; D: -; J: TRBJ1-2; size: -; CDR3: CASQGQGHYGYTF; DNA: TGTGCCAGCCAGGGGCAGGGCCACTATGGCTACACCTTC
V: TRBV11-2; D: -; J: TRBJ2-5; size: once; CDR3: CASSSVVQTQYF; DNA: TGTGCCAGCAGCTCCGTCGTTCAGACCCAGTACTTC
V: TRBV6-5; D: -; J: TRBJ2-3; size: -; CDR3: CATTPGDFTDTQYF; DNA: TGTGCCACAACCCCCGGGGACTTCACAGATACGCAGTATTTT
V: TRBV6-1; D: TRBD2; J: TRBJ2-7; size: -; CDR3: CASSVRGLAYEQYF; DNA: TGTGCCAGCAGTGTCCGGGGACTAGCGTACGAGCAGTACTTC
V: TRBV7-8; D: TRBD1; J: TRBJ2-7; size: -; CDR3: CASSLAKTGGAQAYEQYF; DNA: TGTGCCAGCAGCTTAGCGAAAACAGGGGGCGCCCAGGCCTACGAGCAGTACTTC
V: TRBV5-1; D: TRBD2; J: TRBJ2-3; size: -; CDR3: CASLTGTTSTDTQYF; DNA: TGCGCCAGCCTCACCGGGACTACGTCCACAGATACGCAGTATTTT
V: TRBV28; D: -; J: TRBJ1-5; size: -; CDR3: CASSSFQTGSNQPQHF; DNA: TGTGCCAGCAGCTCGTTTCAAACAGGTAGCAATCAGCCCCAGCATTTT
V: TRBV28; D: -; J: TRBJ2-2; size: -; CDR3: CASSFQGLTGELFF; DNA: TGTGCCAGCAGCTTCCAGGGACTGACCGGGGAGCTGTTTTTT
V: TRBV28; D: -; J: TRBJ1-2; size: -; CDR3: CASSLQGLGYGYTF; DNA: TGTGCCAGCAGTTTACAGGGGTTGGGCTATGGCTACACCTTC
V: TRBV7-2; D: -; J: TRBJ2-5; size: -; CDR3: CASSSIKQETQYF; DNA: TGTGCCAGCAGCTCCATCAAACAAGAGACCCAGTACTTC
V: TRBV29-1; D: -; J: TRBJ1-2; size: once; CDR3: CSVQGPSSGSYTF; DNA: TGCAGCGTTCAGGGGCCCTCCTCAGGGAGCTACACCTTC
V: TRBV6-1; D: TRBD1; J: TRBJ2-1; size: -; CDR3: CASSGPNRGSEQFF; DNA: TGTGCCAGCAGTGGACCCAACAGGGGGAGTGAGCAGTTCTTC
V: TRBV11-1; D: TRBD1; J: TRBJ2-7; size: -; CDR3: CASSPWGQGNYEQYF; DNA: TGTGCCAGCAGCCCCTGGGGACAGGGTAACTACGAGCAGTACTTC
V: TRBV28; D: -; J: TRBJ1-1; size: -; CDR3: CASSTGGTVNTEAFF; DNA: TGTGCCAGCAGTACGGGTGGGACTGTGAACACTGAAGCTTTCTTT